These T cell receptor beta chains were read from a single sample in a study of cytomegalovirus exposure and HLA in healthy donors. Measured with immunoSEQ multiplex PCR; TCRdb has only the in-frame clones, and not every one. The table has over 90,000 clones, approximately 70% seen once; the top ten hold around 15%. The sample was PBMCs. The receptors stem from a woman aged 45-65 years in good health and CMV-seropositive. Both conserved end residues are part of each CDR3. Each record gives: D gene, V gene, J gene, clone size, CDR3 DNA, CDR3 protein. D genes are given only for firm matches. Expanded clones are given a class, and other clones once, few, many or no size at all.

>TRBD1|TRBV7-2|TRBJ2-7|once
TGTGCCAGCAGCTATCCAGGGGGTTCCTACGAGCAGTACTTC
CASSYPGGSYEQYF
>-|TRBV10-3|TRBJ2-3|-
TGTGCCATCAGTGTCTCCCTTAATCGGGATACGCAGTATTTT
CAISVSLNRDTQYF
>TRBD1|TRBV29-1|TRBJ2-7|-
TGCAGCGTTGAAGAAGGGGGCACAGGGGGGCTGGTCGAGCAGTACTTC
CSVEEGGTGGLVEQYF
>TRBD1|TRBV2|TRBJ2-4|-
TGTGCCAGCCGACGGCGGGGACAGGGGTTAGGCATTCAGTACTTC
CASRRRGQGLGIQYF
>TRBD2|TRBV4-2|TRBJ2-1|-
TGTGCCAGCAGCCAAGTATTTGGGACTAGCGCTTACAATGAGCAGTTCTTC
CASSQVFGTSAYNEQFF
>TRBD1|TRBV28|TRBJ1-5|-
TGTGCCAGCACCCAACAGGGGGCGCTCCGCAATCAGCCCCAGCATTTT
CASTQQGALRNQPQHF
>-|TRBV7-2|TRBJ2-7|once
TGTGCCAGCAGCTTCTCATCTACCCCGTACGAGCAGTACTTC
CASSFSSTPYEQYF
>-|TRBV9|TRBJ1-1|once
TGTGCCAGCAGCGCGGGACTTCGGAGCACTGAAGCTTTCTTT
CASSAGLRSTEAFF
>-|TRBV30|TRBJ1-4|once
TGTGCCTGGAGTGTCCAGTCAGGTACTGAAAAACTGTTTTTT
CAWSVQSGTEKLFF
>TRBD1|TRBV2|TRBJ2-2|-
TGTGCCAGCAGCGGGGACAGGCGGGGCGGGGAGCTGTTTTTT
CASSGDRRGGELFF
>TRBD1|TRBV11-1|TRBJ1-2|few
TGTGCCACCCGGACAGGGTACTATGGCTACACCTTC
CATRTGYYGYTF
>TRBD2|TRBV18|TRBJ2-7|-
TGTGCCAGCTCACGCGGGGGGACCTCCTACGAGCAGTACTTC
CASSRGGTSYEQYF
>-|TRBV30|TRBJ1-3|-
TGTGCCTGGGACCCCGGGACATCTGGAAACACCATATATTTT
CAWDPGTSGNTIYF
>-|TRBV6-6|TRBJ1-4|-
TGTGCCAGCAAGGTGGCGCGGAAAAATGAAAAACTGTTTTTT
CASKVARKNEKLFF
>-|TRBV5-4|TRBJ1-6|-
TGTGCCAGCAGCTCATCCAGGGCGGGGGGTAATTCACCCCTCCACTTT
CASSSSRAGGNSPLHF
>-|TRBV7-2|TRBJ2-6|-
TGTGCCAGCAGCTTAGGGGGGCCCCCAACCTCTGGGGCCAACGTCCTGACTTTC
CASSLGGPPTSGANVLTF
>-|TRBV30|TRBJ2-7|-
TGTGCCTGGAGTCCACGGTCCTACGAGCAGTACTTC
CAWSPRSYEQYF
>-|TRBV4-2|TRBJ2-2|-
TGTGCCAGCAGCCAAGGCGGGGCTCCCACCGGGGAGCTGTTTTTT
CASSQGGAPTGELFF
>TRBD2|TRBV28|TRBJ2-7|-
TGTGCCACCGCCATGACTAGCGGGAGTGCGAACGAGCAGTACTTC
CATAMTSGSANEQYF
>-|TRBV6-1|TRBJ2-1|few
TGTGCCAGCAGTGAAGCAAGGGGGTCTGCACAGTTCTTC
CASSEARGSAQFF